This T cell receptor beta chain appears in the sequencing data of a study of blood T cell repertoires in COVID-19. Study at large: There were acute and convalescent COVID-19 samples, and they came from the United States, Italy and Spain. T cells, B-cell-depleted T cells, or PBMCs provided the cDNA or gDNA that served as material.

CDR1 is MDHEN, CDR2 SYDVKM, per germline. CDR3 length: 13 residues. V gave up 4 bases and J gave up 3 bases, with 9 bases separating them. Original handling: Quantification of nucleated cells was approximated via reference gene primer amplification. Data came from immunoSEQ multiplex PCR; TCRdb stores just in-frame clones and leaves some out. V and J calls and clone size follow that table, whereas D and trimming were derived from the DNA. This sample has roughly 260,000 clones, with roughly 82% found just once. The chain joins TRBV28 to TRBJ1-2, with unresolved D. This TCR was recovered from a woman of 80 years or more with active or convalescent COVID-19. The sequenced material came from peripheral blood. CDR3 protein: CASSSDGDYGYTF. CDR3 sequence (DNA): TGTGCCAGCAGTTCCGACGGGGACTATGGCTACACCTTC.